Below, one TCR beta chain is given with its context. Its antigen is unknown. The sample originates from a study of cytomegalovirus exposure and HLA in healthy donors. For the study at large: Out of fewer than 400 genotyped donors, about 76% belonged to the Caucasian-associated ancestry cluster.

Trimming left V 8 bases short and J 9 bases short, with 20 bases between. There are 14 residues in the CDR3. CDR1 MNHEY and CDR2 SVGAGI come from the germline V gene. The PCR had 60 Vbeta and 13 Jbeta primers. As processed by the authors: Tens of millions of unique TCR beta chains, 9.5 million to 14 million shared, were counted in a later analysis. The protocol was immunoSEQ multiplex PCR, while the TCRdb copy is restricted to in-frame clones and leaves out a portion. From that table come the V and J calls and clone size; the DNA was used to work out D and trimming. The data show about 130,000 clones, around 85% seen once. Study-level points and caveats: An analysis that was carried out later associated some 17,000 TCR beta sequences with HLA alleles at 0.05 false discovery rate. A later analysis linked a missense DCLRE1C variant to TCR beta V- and J-gene trimming.

The source is a boy aged 5-17 years in good health and CMV-seronegative. The chain couples TRBV6-5 to TRBJ2-1, with D tentatively TRBD2 (6 bases). The sample taken for sequencing was PBMCs. The CDR3 region has the DNA TGTGCCAGCGGGGTCACGGGAGAAGGGAGTGAGCAGTTCTTC. It yields the protein CASGVTGEGSEQFF.